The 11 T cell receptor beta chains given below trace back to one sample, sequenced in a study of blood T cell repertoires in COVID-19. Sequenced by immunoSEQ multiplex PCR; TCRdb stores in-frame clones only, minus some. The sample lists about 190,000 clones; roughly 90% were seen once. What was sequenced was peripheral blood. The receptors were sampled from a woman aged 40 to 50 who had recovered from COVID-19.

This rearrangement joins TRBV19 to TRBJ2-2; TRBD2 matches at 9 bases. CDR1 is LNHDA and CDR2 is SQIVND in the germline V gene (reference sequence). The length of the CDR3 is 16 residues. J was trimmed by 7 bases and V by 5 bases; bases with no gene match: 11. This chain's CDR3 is CASSVDQRGVGGELFF. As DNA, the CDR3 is TGTGCCAGTAGTGTCGACCAGCGGGGGGTAGGCGGGGAGCTGTTTTTT.

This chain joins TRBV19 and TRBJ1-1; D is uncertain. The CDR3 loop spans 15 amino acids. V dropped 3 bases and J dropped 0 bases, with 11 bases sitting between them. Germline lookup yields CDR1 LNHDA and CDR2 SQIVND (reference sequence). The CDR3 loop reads CASSISATLNTEAFF. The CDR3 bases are TGTGCCAGTAGTATTAGTGCCACTTTGAACACTGAAGCTTTCTTT.

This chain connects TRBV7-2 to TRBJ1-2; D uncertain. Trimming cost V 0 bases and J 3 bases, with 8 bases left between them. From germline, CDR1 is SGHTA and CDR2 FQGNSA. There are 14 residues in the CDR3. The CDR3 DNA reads TGTGCCAGCAGCTTAGCAGGGAGGGACTATGGCTACACCTTC. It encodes CASSLAGRDYGYTF.

The CDR3 reads CASSPSGENTIYF. The CDR3 DNA reads as TGTGCCAGCAGCCCCTCGGGGGAAAACACCATATATTTT. The V call is TRBV9, the J call TRBJ1-3, with D maybe TRBD1 (5 bases). Germline CDR1 and CDR2: SGDLS and YYNGEE. The V and J ends lost 4 bases and 6 bases respectively, with 11 bases between them. The CDR3 has 13 amino acids.

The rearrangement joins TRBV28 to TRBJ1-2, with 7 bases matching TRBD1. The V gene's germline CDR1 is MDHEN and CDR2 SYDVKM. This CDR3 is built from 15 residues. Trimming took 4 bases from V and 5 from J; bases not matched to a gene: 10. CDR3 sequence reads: CASSSPGGTQYGYTF. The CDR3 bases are TGTGCCAGCAGTTCCCCAGGGGGTACCCAATATGGCTACACCTTC.

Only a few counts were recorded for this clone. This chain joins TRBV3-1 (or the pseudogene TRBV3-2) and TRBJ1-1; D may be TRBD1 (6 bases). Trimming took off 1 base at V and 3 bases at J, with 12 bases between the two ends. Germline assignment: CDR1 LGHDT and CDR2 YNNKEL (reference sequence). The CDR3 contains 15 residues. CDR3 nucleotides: TGTGCCAGCAGCCAAGCTTGGACAGCAGACACTGAAGCTTTCTTT. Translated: CASSQAWTADTEAFF.

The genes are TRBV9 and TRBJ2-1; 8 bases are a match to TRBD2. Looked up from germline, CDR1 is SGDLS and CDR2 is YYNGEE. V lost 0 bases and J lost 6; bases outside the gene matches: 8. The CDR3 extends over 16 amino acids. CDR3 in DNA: TGTGCCAGCAGCGTAGAATGGGCAGCGGGGGCCAATGAGCAGTTCTTC. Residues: CASSVEWAAGANEQFF.

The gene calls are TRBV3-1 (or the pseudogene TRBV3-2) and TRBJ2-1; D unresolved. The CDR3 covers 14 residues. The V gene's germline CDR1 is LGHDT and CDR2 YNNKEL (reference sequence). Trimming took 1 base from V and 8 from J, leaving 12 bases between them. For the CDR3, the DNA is TGTGCCAGCAGCCAAGTTGCGCCGAGGTATGAGCAGTTCTTC. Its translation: CASSQVAPRYEQFF.

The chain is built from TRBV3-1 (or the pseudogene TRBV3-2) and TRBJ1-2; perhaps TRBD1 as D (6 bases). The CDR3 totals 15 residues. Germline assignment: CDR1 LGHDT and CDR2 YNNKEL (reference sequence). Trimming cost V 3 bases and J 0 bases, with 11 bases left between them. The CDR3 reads CASSQIRGSNYGYTF. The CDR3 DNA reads TGTGCCAGCAGCCAGATCAGGGGTTCTAACTATGGCTACACCTTC.

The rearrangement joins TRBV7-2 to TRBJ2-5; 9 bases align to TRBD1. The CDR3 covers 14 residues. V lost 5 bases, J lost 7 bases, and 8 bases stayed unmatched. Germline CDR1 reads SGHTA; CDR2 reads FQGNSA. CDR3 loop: CASSPGQGQMTQYF. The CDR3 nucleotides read TGTGCCAGCAGCCCAGGACAGGGGCAGATGACCCAGTACTTC. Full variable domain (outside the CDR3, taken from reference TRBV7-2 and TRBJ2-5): GAGVSQSPSNKVTEKGKDVELRCDPISGHTALYWYRQSLGQGLEFLIYFQGNSAPDKSGLPSDRFSAERTGGSVSTLTIQRTQQEDSAVYLCASSPGQGQMTQYFGPGTRLLVL.

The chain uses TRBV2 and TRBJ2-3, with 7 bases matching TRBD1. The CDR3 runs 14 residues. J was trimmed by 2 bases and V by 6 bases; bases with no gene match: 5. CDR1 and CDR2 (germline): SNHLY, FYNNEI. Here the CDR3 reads CASSVQGDTDTQYF. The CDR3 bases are TGTGCCAGCAGCGTCCAGGGGGACACAGATACGCAGTATTTT.